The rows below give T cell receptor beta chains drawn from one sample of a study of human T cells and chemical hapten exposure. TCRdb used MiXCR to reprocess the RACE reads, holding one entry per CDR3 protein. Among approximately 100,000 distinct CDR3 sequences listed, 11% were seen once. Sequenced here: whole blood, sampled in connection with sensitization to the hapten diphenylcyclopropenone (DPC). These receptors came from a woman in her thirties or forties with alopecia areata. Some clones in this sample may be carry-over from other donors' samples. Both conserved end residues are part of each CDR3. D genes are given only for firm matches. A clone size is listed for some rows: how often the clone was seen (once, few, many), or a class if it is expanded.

CATADPGQSTDTQYF	TGTGCCACCGCGGACCCGGGACAGAGCACAGATACGCAGTATTTT	TRBV24-1	TRBD1	many	TRBJ2-3
CATGTGLLEQYF	TGTGCCACCGGGACAGGGCTCCTCGAGCAGTACTTC	TRBV7-2	TRBD1	few	TRBJ2-7
CASSYPLAGAPVSYNEQFF	TGTGCCAGCAGTTACCCACTAGCGGGAGCCCCAGTCTCCTACAATGAGCAGTTCTTC	TRBV6-2/TRBV6-3	TRBD2	few	TRBJ2-1
CASSESRSGIAKNIQYF	TGCGCCAGCAGTGAGTCGAGATCCGGAATAGCCAAAAACATTCAGTACTTC	TRBV10-2	-	many	TRBJ2-4
CASSNQGAGANVLTF	TGTGCCAGCAGTAATCAGGGGGCTGGGGCCAACGTCCTGACTTTC	TRBV6-2/TRBV6-3	TRBD1	few	TRBJ2-6
CSARDRVPTEAFF	TGCAGTGCTAGGGACAGGGTTCCCACTGAAGCTTTCTTT	TRBV20-1	TRBD1	many	TRBJ1-1
CASRTGTANTGELFF	TGTGCCAGCAGGACCGGGACCGCGAACACCGGGGAGCTGTTTTTT	TRBV6-1	-	few	TRBJ2-2
CASSGLGTGTTAGANVLTF	TGTGCCAGCAGTGGTTTAGGGACAGGTACCACTGCCGGGGCCAACGTCCTGACTTTC	TRBV12-3/TRBV12-4	TRBD1	many	TRBJ2-6
CATSRGRVDTQYF	TGTGCCACCAGCAGAGGGAGAGTAGATACGCAGTATTTT	TRBV15	-	few	TRBJ2-3
CASSVVEEFNGYTF	TGTGCCAGCAGCGTAGTTGAGGAGTTTAACGGCTACACCTTC	TRBV9	-	few	TRBJ1-2
CASSNRGNEQFF	TGTGCCAGCTCGAACAGGGGTAATGAGCAGTTCTTC	TRBV18	TRBD1	few	TRBJ2-1
CSVRDSGEQYF	TGCAGCGTTAGAGACAGCGGGGAGCAGTACTTC	TRBV29-1	-	many	TRBJ2-7
CSVSNRGWETEAFF	TGCAGCGTTTCGAACAGGGGATGGGAAACTGAAGCTTTCTTT	TRBV29-1	TRBD1	few	TRBJ1-1
CASSLSSLFSGGNEQFF	TGTGCCAGCAGTTTATCGTCCCTATTTAGCGGGGGAAATGAGCAGTTCTTC	TRBV12-3/TRBV12-4	TRBD2	few	TRBJ2-1
CASSPQPTDYGYTF	TGTGCCAGTAGTCCACAACCAACAGACTATGGCTACACCTTC	TRBV19	-	few	TRBJ1-2
CSVVLAGGPPDTQYF	TGCAGCGTTGTACTAGCGGGAGGGCCCCCAGATACGCAGTATTTT	TRBV29-1	TRBD2	-	TRBJ2-3
CASSPRTGENYGYTF	TGTGCCAGCAGTCCACGGACAGGGGAGAACTATGGCTACACCTTC	TRBV25-1	TRBD1	few	TRBJ1-2
CASSFGHPGRQTQYF	TGTGCCAGCAGTTTCGGACACCCAGGGAGACAGACCCAGTACTTC	TRBV12-3/TRBV12-4	-	many	TRBJ2-5
CAWRQQGFEAFF	TGTGCCTGGAGACAACAGGGGTTCGAAGCTTTCTTT	TRBV30	TRBD1	many	TRBJ1-1
CASSPGTGENYGYTF	TGTGCCAGCAGCCCTGGGACAGGCGAGAACTATGGCTACACCTTC	TRBV11-2	TRBD1	many	TRBJ1-2
CASSIPGYEQYF	TGTGCCAGTAGTATCCCCGGGTACGAGCAGTACTTC	TRBV19	-	many	TRBJ2-7
CASSHLADEAFF	TGTGCCAGCAGCCATCTGGCCGATGAAGCTTTCTTT	TRBV3-1	-	many	TRBJ1-1
CASSYGGTAGREQYF	TGTGCCAGCAGTTACGGTGGTACTGCCGGTCGCGAGCAGTACTTC	TRBV6-2/TRBV6-3	-	-	TRBJ2-7
CASSQGWLAEQYF	TGCGCCAGCAGCCAAGGCTGGCTAGCGGAGCAGTACTTC	TRBV4-3	-	many	TRBJ2-7
CASSATGPGELFF	TGTGCCAGCAGTGCTACAGGGCCCGGGGAGCTGTTTTTT	TRBV2	-	many	TRBJ2-2
CATTQGFADTQYF	TGTGCCACCACACAGGGTTTCGCAGATACGCAGTATTTT	TRBV2	-	many	TRBJ2-3
CSAPNWGVPGNTIYF	TGCAGTGCTCCGAACTGGGGAGTTCCTGGAAACACCATATATTTT	TRBV20-1	-	many	TRBJ1-3
CATPTTTSSYNEQFF	TGTGCCACCCCAACGACTACCAGCTCCTACAATGAGCAGTTCTTC	TRBV2	-	many	TRBJ2-1
CASTPQPPQTANYGYTF	TGTGCCAGCACCCCCCAACCCCCCCAGACGGCAAACTATGGCTACACCTTC	TRBV7-2	-	many	TRBJ1-2
CASSLEGSTEAFF	TGTGCCAGCAGCTTAGAGGGGAGCACTGAAGCTTTCTTT	TRBV7-2	-	many	TRBJ1-1
CASTSGGWDLAKNIQYF	TGTGCCAGCACCTCTGGGGGGTGGGATTTAGCCAAAAACATTCAGTACTTC	TRBV7-8	-	few	TRBJ2-4
CASSREGTDTQYF	TGTGCCAGCAGCAGGGAGGGCACAGATACGCAGTATTTT	TRBV7-2	-	few	TRBJ2-3
CASSQPGQSNYGYTF	TGTGCCAGCAGCCAGCCGGGACAGAGTAACTATGGCTACACCTTC	TRBV3-1	TRBD1	few	TRBJ1-2
CASRAGAHGTEAFF	TGTGCCAGCAGAGCCGGGGCCCACGGCACTGAAGCTTTCTTT	TRBV2	-	many	TRBJ1-1
CASSPGEGSSNQPQHF	TGTGCCAGCTCACCAGGTGAAGGGAGCAGCAATCAGCCCCAGCATTTT	TRBV18	-	few	TRBJ1-5
CASSRGGWGTEAFF	TGTGCCAGCAGTCGGGGGGGCTGGGGTACTGAAGCTTTCTTT	TRBV12-3/TRBV12-4	-	many	TRBJ1-1
CASSLEGLAAYNEQFF	TGTGCCAGCAGCCTCGAGGGACTAGCTGCCTACAATGAGCAGTTCTTC	TRBV9	TRBD2	-	TRBJ2-1
CSATSGADQETQYF	TGCAGTGCTACTAGCGGCGCAGACCAAGAGACCCAGTACTTC	TRBV20-1	TRBD2	-	TRBJ2-5
CAMKGEQFF	TGTGCCATGAAGGGGGAGCAGTTCTTC	TRBV10-3	-	-	TRBJ2-1
CASSKTGGSLYGYTF	TGTGCCAGCAGTAAAACAGGGGGCTCTTTATATGGCTACACCTTC	TRBV6-5	TRBD1	many	TRBJ1-2
CASSYSQGAATEAFF	TGTGCCAGCAGTTACAGTCAGGGGGCGGCCACTGAAGCTTTCTTT	TRBV6-5	TRBD1	many	TRBJ1-1
CASSSGTVTDTQYF	TGTGCCAGCAGCTCGGGGACTGTCACAGATACGCAGTATTTT	TRBV11-2	-	-	TRBJ2-3
CASSPGLAGHNEQFF	TGTGCCAGCAGTCCTGGCCTAGCGGGTCACAATGAGCAGTTCTTC	TRBV6-2/TRBV6-3	TRBD2	-	TRBJ2-1